The clone carrying this T cell receptor (beta chain) was found a few times. What it binds is not known. V was cut by 5 bases and J by 5 bases, with 10 bases left in between. The CDR3 contains 13 residues. In germline, CDR1 is SGHDN, CDR2 FVKESK. Time point specified: week 5, during vaccination. All doses held 300 ug of mutant IDH1 20-mer peptide, with topical imiquimod. The data originate from a study of a mutant IDH1 vaccine in newly diagnosed glioma. TCRdb's table, derived via immunoSEQ multiplex PCR, lists solely in-frame clones and lacks some. The sample consists of under 70,000 clones, about 88% of them appearing once. Study results and caveats: A vaccine-induced immune response developed in around 94% of the patients.

The chain joins TRBV14 to TRBJ1-5; D might be TRBD1 (6 bases). The starting material was PBMCs, obtained from a glioma patient whose treatment included an IDH1 peptide vaccine. The receptor's source is a woman in her 50s with glioma. The CDR3 nucleotides read TGTGCCAGCAGCGAGAACAGGGATCAGCCCCAGCATTTT. Protein sequence: CASSENRDQPQHF. Drawing the rest from reference TRBV14 and TRBJ1-5, the complete variable domain is EAGVTQFPSHSVIEKGQTVTLRCDPISGHDNLYWYRRVMGKEIKFLLHFVKESKQDESGMPNNRFLAERTGGTYSTLKVQPAELEDSGVYFCASSENRDQPQHFGDGTRLSIL.